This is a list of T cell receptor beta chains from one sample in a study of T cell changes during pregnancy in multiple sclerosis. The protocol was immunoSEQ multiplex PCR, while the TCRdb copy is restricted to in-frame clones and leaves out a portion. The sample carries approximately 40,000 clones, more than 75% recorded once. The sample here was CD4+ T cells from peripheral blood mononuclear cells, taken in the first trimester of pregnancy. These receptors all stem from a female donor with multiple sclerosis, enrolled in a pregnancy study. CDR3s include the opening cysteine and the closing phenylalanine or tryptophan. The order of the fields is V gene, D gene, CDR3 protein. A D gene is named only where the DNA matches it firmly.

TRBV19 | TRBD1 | CASSTQTGQEQYF
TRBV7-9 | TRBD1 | CASSLGQEGTDTQYF
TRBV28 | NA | CASSSRGGTEAFF
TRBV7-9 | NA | CASSLGQDLYEQYF
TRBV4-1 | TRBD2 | CASSQDTSGNPYEQYF
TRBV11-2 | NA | CASSFWSISSYNEQFF
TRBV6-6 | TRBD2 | CASSYGAGANTGELFF
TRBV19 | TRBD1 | CASSGDSHNEQFF
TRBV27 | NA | CASSFGGDPNYGYTF
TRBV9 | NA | CASSRADANTGELFF
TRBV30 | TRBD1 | CAWLQGFNGYTF
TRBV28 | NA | CASRTWAEAFF
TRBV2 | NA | CASSETAKGYEQYF